This TCR beta chain appears in the sequencing data of a study of cytomegalovirus exposure and HLA in healthy donors. The PCR used 60 Vbeta and 13 Jbeta primers. The assay was immunoSEQ multiplex PCR, and TCRdb's table has in-frame clones only and misses some. There are fewer than 100,000 clones in the sample; around 80% occur only once, and roughly 2.5% lies in the top ten. The CDR3 covers 14 residues. V lost 0 bases, J lost 2 bases, and 7 bases lay in between. From germline, CDR1 is MRHNA and CDR2 SNTAGT. In the case of this clone: Its matching antigen is unknown.

Study observations and caveats: Associated with cytomegalovirus, according to the listing, were 150 to 200 TCR beta chains. A later analysis linked more than 15,000 TCR beta sequences to HLA alleles at 0.05 false discovery rate.

Specimen: PBMCs. The TCR comes from a male donor in good health and CMV-seropositive. This sequence joins TRBV6-4 and TRBJ1-1; unclear D gene. The CDR3 loop reads CASSDSDKNTEAFF. CDR3 bases: TGTGCCAGCAGTGACTCCGACAAAAACACTGAAGCTTTCTTT.